Listed here are 13 T cell receptor beta chains from one sample, sequenced in a study of neoadjuvant nivolumab and ipilimumab in lung cancer. Here immunoSEQ multiplex PCR was the method, and the copy in TCRdb shows in-frame clones only, minus some. The profile covers some 50,000 clones, with around 89% appearing a single time and around 3.8% taken by the ten largest. The material sequenced was blood, taken before neoadjuvant nivolumab, alone or with ipilimumab. The origin of the receptors is an adult with non-small cell lung cancer. Some clones in this sample may be carry-over from other donors' samples.

The chain is built from TRBV5-1 and TRBJ2-7; D perhaps matches TRBD2 (5 bases). V was clipped by 0 bases and J by 1 base, with 11 bases between them. The CDR3 has 15 residues. The V gene's germline CDR1 is SGHRS and CDR2 YFSETQ. The CDR3 nucleotides are TGCGCCAGCAGCTTGGGTGGACTGCCTTCCTACGAGCAGTACTTC. Translated: CASSLGGLPSYEQYF.

In this sample, this clone turned up once. This chain joins TRBV5-6 and TRBJ2-7; D is undetermined. Germline lookup yields CDR1 SGHDT and CDR2 YYEEEE. V shed 2 bases and J shed 7 bases, with 13 bases lying between them. This CDR3 comprises 13 residues. The CDR3 DNA sequence: TGTGCCAGCAGCTTCAACTCGCGGAAAGAGCAGTACTTC. The encoded protein is CASSFNSRKEQYF. The whole variable domain, remainder taken from reference TRBV5-6 and TRBJ2-7, is DAGVTQSPTHLIKTRGQQVTLRCSPKSGHDTVSWYQQALGQGPQFIFQYYEEEERQRGNFPDRFSGHQFPNYSSELNVNALLLGDSALYLCASSFNSRKEQYFGPGTRLTVT.

The CDR3 nucleotides are TGTGCCAGCAGTTACTCGACAGACTCCTACGAGCAGTACTTC. This codes for CASSYSTDSYEQYF. The rearrangement joins TRBV6-6 to TRBJ2-7; D is possibly TRBD1 (5 bases). Trimming removed 0 bases from V and 0 bases from J, with 6 bases in between. Germline V gene sequence: CDR1 MNHNY, CDR2 SVGAGI (reference sequence). The CDR3 extends over 14 amino acids.

This sequence joins TRBV4-1 and TRBJ1-4, with D maybe TRBD1 (5 bases). V dropped 1 base and J dropped 7 bases, with 16 bases sitting between them. This CDR3 is 16 amino acids long. CDR1 and CDR2 from the germline V gene are MGHRA and YSYEKL. The DNA of the CDR3 is TGCGCCAGCAGCCAAGGGGGCAGGGCGGATGGTGAAAAACTGTTTTTT. Its translation is CASSQGGRADGEKLFF.

The chain combines TRBV27 with TRBJ2-7; 8 bases agree with TRBD1. CDR3 length: 15 amino acids. V gave up 6 bases and J gave up 4 bases; unmatched junction bases: 11. Germline lookup yields CDR1 MNHEY and CDR2 SMNVEV (reference sequence). The CDR3 DNA reads TGTGCCAGCAGACGATTCGGGACAGGACCTTACGAGCAGTACTTC. The encoded protein is CASRRFGTGPYEQYF.

This clone was seen only a few times. The chain recombines TRBV30 with TRBJ1-2, with a possible D match to TRBD1 (5 bases). The CDR3 is made up of 11 amino acids. The V end was cut by 4 bases, the J end by 7 bases, with 10 bases between. Germline V gene lookup returns CDR1 GTSNPN and CDR2 SVGIG (reference sequence). The CDR3: CAWNQGAGYTF. The CDR3 DNA follows: TGTGCCTGGAATCAGGGTGCTGGCTACACCTTC.

V and J are TRBV5-4 and TRBJ2-2; the D is unclear. The germline gives CDR1 SGHNT, CDR2 YYREEE (reference sequence). The CDR3 runs 15 residues. V was cut by 0 bases and J by 5 bases, with 11 bases left in between. CDR3 in DNA: TGTGCCAGCAGCTTGGTCTTCCAAGGGACCGGGGAGCTGTTTTTT. This gives the protein CASSLVFQGTGELFF.

The chain carries TRBV18 and TRBJ1-1; D gene ambiguous. The CDR3 length is 12 residues. V was trimmed by 3 bases and J by 5 bases, leaving 7 bases between them. Looked up from germline, CDR1 is KGHSH and CDR2 is LQKENI. The CDR3 coding sequence is TGTGCCAGCTCACCCGAGTCTACTGAAGCTTTCTTT. This codes for CASSPESTEAFF.

The chain has TRBV29-1 and TRBJ2-1, with D tentatively TRBD2 (5 bases). Germline V gene sequence: CDR1 SQVTM, CDR2 ANQGSEA. V was cut by 0 bases and J by 7 bases, with 16 bases left in between. The CDR3 covers 15 residues. DNA for the CDR3: TGCAGCGTTGAAGATCGATTAGCGAGTACGAATGAGCAGTTCTTC. As protein: CSVEDRLASTNEQFF.

This sequence joins TRBV5-1 and TRBJ2-2, with no clear D. Between the trimmed V and J ends, which lost 0 bases and 3 bases, there was a span of 9 bases. Germline CDR1 SGHRS, CDR2 YFSETQ. The CDR3 runs to 15 residues. CDR3 residues: CASSLAVPDTGELFF. The CDR3 DNA reads as TGCGCCAGCAGCTTGGCCGTGCCAGACACCGGGGAGCTGTTTTTT.

Concerning this clone: One junction end disagrees with the germline gene, perhaps due to a read error. J is TRBJ1-1 and V is TRBV7-7, with D unclear. Germline V gene data show CDR1 as SSHAT and CDR2 as FNYEAQ (reference sequence). This CDR3 comprises 14 residues. DNA for the CDR3: TGTGCTAGCAGCCCGTTTGGAACGAACACTGAAGCTTTCTTT. Translating it yields CASSPFGTNTEAFF.

The V and J genes are TRBV2 and TRBJ1-1; D is undetermined. This CDR3 region has 11 residues. Germline V CDR1 and CDR2: SNHLY, FYNNEI. Trimming took off 7 bases at V and 6 bases at J, with 9 bases between the two ends. CDR3 nucleotides: TGTGCCAGCATTGAGGCTGCTGAAGCTTTCTTT. Translated: CASIEAAEAFF.

The chain employs TRBV7-2 and TRBJ2-7; D gene ambiguous. This CDR3 has 12 amino acids. CDR1 is SGHTA and CDR2 is FQGNSA in the germline V gene. Between the trimmed V and J ends, which lost 5 bases and 3 bases, there was a span of 8 bases. The CDR3 sequence: CASSPGSYEQYF. The CDR3 bases are TGTGCCAGCAGCCCTGGAAGCTACGAGCAGTACTTC.